The 22 T cell receptor beta chains given below trace back to one sample, sequenced in a study of radiotherapy plus CTLA-4 blockade in lung cancer. Method: immunoSEQ multiplex PCR; TCRdb's copy keeps in-frame clones and lacks some. This table holds tens of thousands of clones, about 73% found once. The specimen was peripheral blood, collected from a patient treated with radiotherapy plus ipilimumab. All receptors derive from a human donor with non-small cell lung cancer who had stable disease on radiotherapy plus ipilimumab.

This clone was observed a single time. V usage is TRBV2 and J usage is TRBJ1-1; D possibly corresponds to TRBD1 (5 bases). The CDR3 is made up of 12 amino acids. The ends were cut back, 6 bases at V and 11 bases at J, with 16 bases in the middle. Germline CDR1 reads SNHLY; CDR2 reads FYNNEI. The CDR3 loop is CASSDPLEGAFF. In nucleotides, the CDR3 is TGTGCCAGCAGCGACCCACTGGAGGGGGCTTTCTTT.

The chain uses TRBV14 and TRBJ1-3; no firm D call. The CDR3 is 16 residues long. The ends were cut back, 0 bases at V and 3 bases at J, with 12 bases in the middle. The germline V gene encodes CDR1 SGHDN and CDR2 FVKESK. CDR3 DNA: TGTGCCAGCAGCCAAGATAGGGCAGCCGTTGGAAACACCATATATTTT. This codes for CASSQDRAAVGNTIYF.

V is TRBV29-1 and J is TRBJ2-2, with TRBD1 matching 8 bases. J gave up 1 base and V 3 bases, and 4 bases lay outside the gene matches. Per germline, CDR1 SQVTM and CDR2 ANQGSEA. The CDR3 covers 15 residues. In nucleotides, the CDR3 is TGCAGCGTTGAGGATGGGACAGGGAACACCGGGGAGCTGTTTTTT. Translating gives CSVEDGTGNTGELFF.

This clone was observed once. This sequence joins TRBV28 and TRBJ1-2, with a possible D match to TRBD1 (5 bases). Germline CDR1 and CDR2: MDHEN and SYDVKM. Trimming cost V 7 bases and J 2 bases, with 17 bases left between them. CDR3 size: 15 residues. CDR3 sequence: CASTLWGGGNYGYTF. For the CDR3, the DNA is TGTGCCAGCACCCTATGGGGGGGAGGGAACTATGGCTACACCTTC.

This clone has a handful of counts. The rearrangement uses TRBV7-9 and TRBJ1-2, with 8 bases lining up with TRBD1. The V and J ends lost 5 bases and 0 bases, in that order; junction bases with no gene match: 8. Per the germline V gene, CDR1 is SEHNR and CDR2 is FQNEAQ (reference sequence). This CDR3 has 16 amino acids. DNA for the CDR3: TGTGCCAGCAGCGGGAGACAGGGGAGCGCTAACTATGGCTACACCTTC. It yields the protein CASSGRQGSANYGYTF. Complete variable domain (other parts from reference TRBV7-9 and TRBJ1-2): DTGVSQNPRHKITKRGQNVTFRCDPISEHNRLYWYRQTLGQGPEFLTYFQNEAQLEKSRLLSDRFSAERPKGSFSTLEIQRTEQGDSAMYLCASSGRQGSANYGYTFGSGTRLTVV.

J is TRBJ1-2 and V is TRBV6-1; D not certain. This CDR3 spans 13 amino acids. CDR1 and CDR2 from the germline V gene are MNHNS and SASEGT. With 8 bases removed from V and 4 bases from J, the gap between germline ends came to 14 bases. The CDR3 region is CASSLSYGYGYTF. The CDR3 nucleotides are TGTGCCAGCTCTTTGTCGTACGGCTATGGCTACACCTTC.

The chain combines TRBV9 with TRBJ2-2, with 8 bases matching TRBD1. This CDR3 spans 16 amino acids. CDR1 is SGDLS and CDR2 is YYNGEE in the germline V gene. V shed 4 bases and J 1 base; nucleotides not matched to a gene: 6. The CDR3 here is CASSPRGTGNTGELFF. The CDR3 DNA sequence: TGTGCCAGCAGCCCCCGGGGGACAGGGAACACCGGGGAGCTGTTTTTT. Supplemented by reference TRBV9 and TRBJ2-2, the full variable domain reads DSGVTQTPKHLITATGQRVTLRCSPRSGDLSVYWYQQSLDQGLQFLIQYYNGEERAKGNILERFSAQQFPDLHSELNLSSLELGDSALYFCASSPRGTGNTGELFFGEGSRLTVL.

In this sample, this clone turned up a few times. V gene TRBV28 combines with J gene TRBJ1-6; no reliable D call. The CDR3 contains 17 residues. Trimming shortened V by 2 bases and J by 3 bases, and 14 bases separated the two germline ends. Looked up from germline, CDR1 is MDHEN and CDR2 is SYDVKM. The chain's CDR3 is CASSLISGRDYNSPLHF. CDR3 nucleotides: TGTGCCAGCAGTTTAATATCGGGCCGGGACTATAATTCACCCCTCCACTTT.

The CDR3 loop is CASSLARVGETQYF. DNA for the CDR3: TGTGCCAGCAGTTTAGCCAGGGTTGGGGAGACCCAGTACTTC. V gene TRBV5-4 combines with J gene TRBJ2-5, with TRBD1 as a possible D gene (5 bases). Germline-derived CDR1 and CDR2 are SGHNT and YYREEE (reference sequence). CDR3 length: 14 residues. V was shortened by 5 bases and J by 5 bases, with 16 bases between the two germline ends.

The chain carries TRBV9 and TRBJ2-1; a weak D match, TRBD2 (5 bases). The CDR3 loop spans 14 amino acids. V was pared by 4 bases and J by 5 bases, with 13 bases between. Germline V gives CDR1 SGDLS, CDR2 YYNGEE. Written as DNA, the CDR3 is TGTGCCAGCAGCTCAACCGGGATCAACAATGAGCAGTTCTTC. It encodes CASSSTGINNEQFF.

The gene calls are TRBV7-3 and TRBJ2-2; 8 nucleotides line up with TRBD1. Germline V gene data show CDR1 as SGHTA and CDR2 as FQGTGA. The CDR3 contains 15 residues. Losses at the gene ends were 1 base for V and 4 bases for J; bases not matched to a gene: 2. CDR3 region: CASSLRTGFTGELFF. CDR3 bases: TGTGCCAGCAGCTTAAGGACAGGGTTCACCGGGGAGCTGTTTTTT. Together with reference TRBV7-3 and TRBJ2-2, the CDR3 gives the full variable domain: GAGVSQTPSNKVTEKGKYVELRCDPISGHTALYWYRQSLGQGPEFLIYFQGTGAADDSGLPNDRFFAVRPEGSVSTLKIQRTERGDSAVYLCASSLRTGFTGELFFGEGSRLTVL.

The genes are TRBV28 and TRBJ2-1; possible D gene TRBD1, 6 bases. The length of the CDR3 is 15 residues. Trimming took 6 bases from V and 5 from J, leaving 17 bases between them. Germline lookup yields CDR1 MDHEN and CDR2 SYDVKM. CDR3 sequence (DNA): TGTGCCAGCAGCACGGGACAACCTGCTAACAATGAGCAGTTCTTC. It encodes CASSTGQPANNEQFF.

The V gene is TRBV6-1, the J gene TRBJ2-7; the D gene is possibly TRBD1 (6 bases). The CDR3 loop spans 13 amino acids. V shed 4 bases and J shed 13 bases, with 20 bases lying between them. CDR1 is MNHNS, CDR2 SASEGT, per germline. The CDR3: CASSGVAGDRQYF. The CDR3 nucleotides are TGTGCCAGCAGTGGGGTTGCAGGGGACCGACAATACTTC.

The chain joins TRBV18 to TRBJ1-1; no reliable D call. The CDR3 length is 16 residues. The ends were cut back, 0 bases at V and 7 bases at J, with 18 bases in the middle. Germline CDR1 KGHSH, CDR2 LQKENI. The CDR3 is CASSPPGVFWENEAFF. The CDR3 DNA is TGTGCCAGCTCACCACCCGGGGTTTTTTGGGAAAATGAAGCTTTCTTT.

The J gene is TRBJ1-1, the V gene TRBV6-1, with D possibly being TRBD1 (5 bases). V lost 8 bases, J lost 4 bases, and 14 bases lay in between. This CDR3 has 13 amino acids. From germline, CDR1 is MNHNS and CDR2 SASEGT. The CDR3 DNA sequence: TGTGCCAGCGGCGGCGGTGGGGCCACTGAAGCTTTCTTT. It is translated as CASGGGGATEAFF.

The CDR3 nucleotides read TGTGCCAGCTCACCCTCCTTGTCAGGGATCCACACTGAAGCTTTCTTT. This translates into CASSPSLSGIHTEAFF. V is TRBV18 and J is TRBJ1-1; D is perhaps TRBD1 (5 bases). The CDR3 is 16 amino acids. V lost 3 bases, J lost 3 bases, and 17 bases lay in between. Germline values: CDR1 KGHSH, CDR2 LQKENI.

This clone showed up just once. This chain links TRBV5-6 with TRBJ1-1; D is ambiguous. The CDR3 contains 14 residues. Germline V gene sequence: CDR1 SGHDT, CDR2 YYEEEE. V gave up 4 bases and J gave up 1 base, with 11 bases separating them. The CDR3 loop reads CASSRALGNTEAFF. Here the CDR3 DNA reads TGTGCCAGCAGCCGTGCATTGGGGAACACTGAAGCTTTCTTT. Drawing the rest from reference TRBV5-6 and TRBJ1-1, the complete variable domain is DAGVTQSPTHLIKTRGQQVTLRCSPKSGHDTVSWYQQALGQGPQFIFQYYEEEERQRGNFPDRFSGHQFPNYSSELNVNALLLGDSALYLCASSRALGNTEAFFGQGTRLTVV.

This clone was counted between two and nine times. The chain joins TRBV5-5 to TRBJ2-7; D is tentatively TRBD1 or TRBD2 (5 bases each). The CDR3 runs to 14 residues. Trimming took off 1 base at V and 9 bases at J, with 17 bases between the two ends. Germline lookup yields CDR1 SGHKS and CDR2 YYEKEE (reference sequence). Here the CDR3 DNA reads TGTGCCAGCAGCTTGCCAGGGTCGACGGACTGGCAGTACTTC. Protein product: CASSLPGSTDWQYF.

This chain connects TRBV18 to TRBJ1-2; D gene uncertain. Trimming took off 3 bases at V and 8 bases at J, with 16 bases between the two ends. Germline-derived CDR1 and CDR2 are KGHSH and LQKENI. The CDR3 is 14 amino acids. The DNA for the CDR3 is TGTGCCAGCTCACCGATAACGGACGGACGGGGCTACACCTTC. It encodes CASSPITDGRGYTF.

This chain uses TRBV11-2 with TRBJ1-1; D perhaps matches TRBD1 (6 bases). The germline CDR1 and CDR2 sequences are SGHAT and FQNNGV. The V gene lost 7 bases and the J gene lost 11 bases, with 17 bases spanning the gap. The CDR3 extends over 12 amino acids. The CDR3 protein is CASTRRGLGAFF. The CDR3 nucleotides read TGTGCCAGCACCCGGCGGGGGCTGGGGGCTTTCTTT.

The rearrangement joins TRBV18 to TRBJ1-6; possibly TRBD1 for D (6 bases). The ends were cut back, 4 bases at V and 3 bases at J, with 16 bases in the middle. This CDR3 has 17 residues. Germline CDR1 and CDR2: KGHSH and LQKENI. In DNA, the CDR3 is TGTGCCAGCTCACGGCAGGACAGAAACCGCTATAATTCACCCCTCCACTTT. It encodes CASSRQDRNRYNSPLHF.

The chain couples TRBV7-3 to TRBJ1-1; D gene uncertain. V gave up 0 bases and J gave up 1 base, with 9 bases separating them. Germline-derived CDR1 and CDR2 are SGHTA and FQGTGA. This CDR3 has 15 amino acids. The CDR3: CASSLTGEGNTEAFF. The CDR3 DNA reads as TGTGCCAGCAGCTTAACGGGAGAAGGGAACACTGAAGCTTTCTTT. Full variable domain (rest looked up from reference TRBV7-3 and TRBJ1-1): GAGVSQTPSNKVTEKGKYVELRCDPISGHTALYWYRQSLGQGPEFLIYFQGTGAADDSGLPNDRFFAVRPEGSVSTLKIQRTERGDSAVYLCASSLTGEGNTEAFFGQGTRLTVV.